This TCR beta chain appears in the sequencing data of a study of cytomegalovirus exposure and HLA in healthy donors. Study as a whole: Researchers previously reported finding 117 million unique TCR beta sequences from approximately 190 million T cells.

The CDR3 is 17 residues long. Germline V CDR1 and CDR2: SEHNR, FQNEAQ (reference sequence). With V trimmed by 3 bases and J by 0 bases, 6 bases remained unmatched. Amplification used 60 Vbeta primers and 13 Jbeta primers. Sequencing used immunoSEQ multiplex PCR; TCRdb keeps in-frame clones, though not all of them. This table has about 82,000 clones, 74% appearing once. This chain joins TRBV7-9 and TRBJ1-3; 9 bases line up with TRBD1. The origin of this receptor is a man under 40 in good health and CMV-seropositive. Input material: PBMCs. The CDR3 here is CASSFTGGASSGNTIYF. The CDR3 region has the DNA TGTGCCAGCAGCTTCACAGGGGGCGCGAGCTCTGGAAACACCATATATTTT.